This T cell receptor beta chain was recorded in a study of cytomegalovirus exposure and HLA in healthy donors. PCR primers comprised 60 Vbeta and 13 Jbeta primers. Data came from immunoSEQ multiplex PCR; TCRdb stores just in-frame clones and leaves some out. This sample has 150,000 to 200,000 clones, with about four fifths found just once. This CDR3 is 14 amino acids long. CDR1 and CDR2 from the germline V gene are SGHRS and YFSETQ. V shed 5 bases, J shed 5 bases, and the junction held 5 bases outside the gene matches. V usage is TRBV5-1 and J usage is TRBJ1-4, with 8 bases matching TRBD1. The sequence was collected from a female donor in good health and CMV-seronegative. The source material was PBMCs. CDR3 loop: CASRSQGANEKLFF. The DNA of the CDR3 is TGCGCCAGCAGATCCCAGGGGGCAAATGAAAAACTGTTTTTT. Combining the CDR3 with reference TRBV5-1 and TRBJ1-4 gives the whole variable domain KAGVTQTPRYLIKTRGQQVTLSCSPISGHRSVSWYQQTPGQGLQFLFEYFSETQRNKGNFPGRFSGRQFSNSRSEMNVSTLELGDSALYLCASRSQGANEKLFFGSGTQLSVL.